The entry that follows covers one T cell receptor (beta chain) sequence. The CDR3 is 15 amino acids. Losses at the gene ends were 6 bases for V and 5 bases for J; bases not matched to a gene: 5. CDR1 and CDR2 from the germline V gene are MNHEY and SVGAGI. This sample was taken from a study of OX40 agonist ivuxolimab in advanced cancers. Turning to the study itself: Two patients with cutaneous melanoma and one with hepatocellular carcinoma, three in total, showed partial responses.

Assay: immunoSEQ multiplex PCR; the TCRdb copy retains only in-frame clones and omits some. In the table there are 70,000 or so clones, around 91% of which are singletons. Sequencing used CD4+ or CD8+ T cells sorted from blood, obtained in a trial of the OX40 agonist ivuxolimab. The receptor was derived from an adult with an advanced solid tumor such as melanoma, head and neck, liver or kidney cancer. The V and J genes are TRBV6-5 and TRBJ2-3; TRBD2 agrees at 13 bases. CDR3 in DNA: TGTGCCAGCAGACGACTAGCGGGGGGACTAGATACGCAGTATTTT. Translated: CASRRLAGGLDTQYF.